Below, 20 T cell receptor beta chains from the same sample are listed, as sequenced in a study of blood T cell repertoires in COVID-19. TCRdb's copy holds only in-frame clones and misses some; the assay was immunoSEQ multiplex PCR. The sample has approximately 110,000 clones; around four fifths are singletons. Input material: peripheral blood. The origin of the receptors is a man older than 75 with COVID-19, enrolled during active disease.

V is TRBV11-1 and J is TRBJ2-1, with TRBD2 matching 7 bases. This CDR3 is built from 14 residues. CDR1 is SGHAT and CDR2 is FQDESV in the germline V gene (reference sequence). After removal of 1 base from V and 4 bases from J, the junction contained 1 base not matched to a gene. CDR3 DNA sequence: TGTGCCAGCAGCTTAGAGGGAGGGTACAATGAGCAGTTCTTC. Translated, it gives CASSLEGGYNEQFF.

This clone was seen a few times. This chain joins TRBV30 and TRBJ1-6, with D perhaps matching TRBD1 (6 bases). V lost 3 bases, J lost 7 bases, and 13 bases lay in between. This CDR3 has 14 residues. CDR1 GTSNPN and CDR2 SVGIG come from the germline V gene (reference sequence). CDR3 region: CAWRRGGVNSPLHF. The CDR3, as DNA: TGTGCCTGGAGGCGGGGGGGCGTAAATTCACCCCTCCACTTT.

This rearrangement joins TRBV18 to TRBJ1-6, with D unclear. Per germline, CDR1 KGHSH and CDR2 LQKENI. This CDR3 is 16 amino acids long. V lost 3 bases and J 0 bases, leaving 9 bases between the germline ends. The CDR3 sequence is CASSPSTSSYNSPLHF. In DNA form, the CDR3 reads TGTGCCAGCTCACCCTCCACCAGCTCCTATAATTCACCCCTCCACTTT.

This chain links TRBV6-5 with TRBJ1-1, with D possibly being TRBD1 (6 bases). CDR3 size: 15 residues. Between the trimmed V and J ends, which lost 6 bases and 4 bases, there was a span of 18 bases. CDR1 and CDR2 from the germline V gene are MNHEY and SVGAGI. The CDR3 DNA sequence: TGTGCCAGCAGCCTAGACAGGTTAGAAGGCACTGAAGCTTTCTTT. Translation gives CASSLDRLEGTEAFF.

This chain joins TRBV27 and TRBJ2-3, with TRBD1 matching 10 bases. This CDR3 is built from 14 residues. CDR1 and CDR2 from the germline V gene are MNHEY and SMNVEV (reference sequence). J lost 4 bases, V lost 5 bases, and 3 bases had no gene match. As DNA, the CDR3 is TGTGCCAGCAGTGCGACAGGGGGCCCAGATACGCAGTATTTT. Its translation: CASSATGGPDTQYF.

DNA of the CDR3: TGTGCCAGCATCACTCAGGGGACAGGGGACTACGAGCAGTACTTC. This gives the protein CASITQGTGDYEQYF. The rearrangement uses TRBV28 and TRBJ2-7; 10 bases are shared with TRBD1. Germline lookup yields CDR1 MDHEN and CDR2 SYDVKM. The CDR3 totals 15 residues. Germline trimming cut 7 bases from V and 3 bases from J; bases unmatched to any gene: 9.

This clone was recorded a few times. The chain couples TRBV2 to TRBJ1-3, with unresolved D. V was shortened by 7 bases and J by 4 bases, with 14 bases between the two germline ends. The CDR3 has 14 residues. Germline V CDR1 and CDR2: SNHLY, FYNNEI. CDR3 DNA: TGTGCCAGCAAACGGGAGTCGGGAGGAAACACCATATATTTT. Protein product: CASKRESGGNTIYF.

The chain uses TRBV28 and TRBJ2-7; 13 nucleotides agree with TRBD2. This CDR3 is built from 21 residues. The V gene's germline CDR1 is MDHEN and CDR2 SYDVKM. V was pared by 4 bases and J by 0 bases, with 18 bases of the junction left unmatched. DNA for the CDR3: TGTGCCAGCAGTTACCCTACAGTGTCTGGGACTAGCGGGATTCTCTCCTACGAGCAGTACTTC. Encoded protein: CASSYPTVSGTSGILSYEQYF.

The V call is TRBV11-3, the J call TRBJ1-6; D is unclear. This CDR3 comprises 14 residues. The V gene lost 5 bases and the J gene lost 7 bases, with 12 bases spanning the gap. Germline-derived CDR1 and CDR2 are SGHNT and YENEEA. The DNA of the CDR3 is TGTGCCAGCAGCACCGGACTGGGAAATTCACCCCTCCACTTT. Translated, it gives CASSTGLGNSPLHF.

This clone was observed a single time. This specimen includes other DNA sequences encoding the same CDR3. The chain uses TRBV28 and TRBJ2-3, with 9 bases lining up with TRBD2. The germline V gene encodes CDR1 MDHEN and CDR2 SYDVKM. CDR3 length equals 15 residues. V shed 1 base, J shed 4 bases, and the junction held 3 bases outside the gene matches. The CDR3, as DNA: TGTGCCAGCAGTTTATTAGCGGGAGTGGCAGATACGCAGTATTTT. It yields the protein CASSLLAGVADTQYF.

The chain carries TRBV28 and TRBJ2-5; tentative D call: TRBD1 (6 bases). CDR1 is MDHEN, CDR2 SYDVKM, per germline. V lost 6 bases and J lost 2, with 10 bases in between. The CDR3 length is 13 residues. The DNA of the CDR3 is TGTGCCAGCAGGCAGGGGAATCAAGAGACCCAGTACTTC. Amino acid sequence: CASRQGNQETQYF.

The gene calls are TRBV28 and TRBJ2-7; TRBD1 aligns across 9 bases. The CDR3 length is 15 residues. V was pared by 5 bases and J by 4 bases, with 9 bases of the junction left unmatched. Per germline, CDR1 MDHEN and CDR2 SYDVKM. The CDR3 sequence is CASSTTGGPAYEQYF. For the CDR3, the DNA is TGTGCCAGCAGTACCACAGGGGGCCCAGCGTACGAGCAGTACTTC.

This sequence joins TRBV5-1 and TRBJ2-5, with a tentative D call TRBD1 (6 bases). Germline CDR1 is SGHRS and CDR2 is YFSETQ. The CDR3 sequence is 16 residues long. Trimming stripped 4 bases from V and 1 base from J, with 17 bases between. DNA of the CDR3: TGCGCCAGCAGCAACTCAGGGGTAGGGGGCCAAGAGACCCAGTACTTC. Translated, it gives CASSNSGVGGQETQYF.

This clone showed up just once. CDR3: CASTPIGSGNTIYF. As DNA, the CDR3 is TGTGCCAGCACCCCTATTGGCTCTGGAAACACCATATATTTT. The chain employs TRBV28 and TRBJ1-3; D is ambiguous. There are 14 residues in the CDR3. Germline V gene sequence: CDR1 MDHEN, CDR2 SYDVKM. V lost 7 bases, J lost 0 bases, and 10 bases lay in between.

Comments on this clone: The sample contains more than one DNA sequence encoding this CDR3. The rearrangement links TRBV28 to TRBJ1-4; 9 bases agree with TRBD1. The CDR3 length is 14 residues. The V and J ends lost 6 bases and 14 bases, in that order; junction bases with no gene match: 13. CDR1 and CDR2 (germline): MDHEN, SYDVKM. The CDR3 spells CASRPGQGTLGLFF. Written as DNA, the CDR3 is TGTGCCAGCAGACCGGGACAGGGCACGTTAGGGCTGTTTTTT.

The chain is built from TRBV27 and TRBJ2-7; tentative D call: TRBD2 (6 bases). The CDR3 runs 15 residues. Trimming cost V 2 bases and J 7 bases, with 18 bases left between them. Germline loops: CDR1 MNHEY, CDR2 SMNVEV (reference sequence). CDR3 loop: CASSLSGGAPGEQYF. The CDR3 nucleotides are TGTGCCAGCAGTTTAAGTGGAGGGGCCCCTGGAGAGCAGTACTTC.

The V gene is TRBV5-1, the J gene TRBJ2-5; TRBD2 agrees at 10 bases. The CDR3 contains 17 residues. With 4 bases clipped from V and 2 bases from J, the junction kept 11 bases outside the gene matches. Germline CDR1 reads SGHRS; CDR2 reads YFSETQ. This CDR3 is CASSAGRTSGFQETQYF. In nucleotides, the CDR3 is TGCGCCAGCAGCGCGGGGAGGACTAGCGGCTTTCAAGAGACCCAGTACTTC.

This clone occurred a few times. This chain connects TRBV7-9 to TRBJ2-7; D gene unclear. The germline V gene has CDR1 SEHNR and CDR2 FQNEAQ (reference sequence). Trimming cost V 5 bases and J 4 bases, with 9 bases left between them. The CDR3 runs to 12 residues. The CDR3 loop reads CASSPRVYEQYF. In DNA form, the CDR3 reads TGTGCCAGCAGCCCGAGAGTTTACGAGCAGTACTTC.

The chain carries TRBV19 and TRBJ1-5; 7 positions match TRBD1. Germline trimming cut 0 bases from V and 2 bases from J; bases unmatched to any gene: 4. The CDR3 contains 16 residues. CDR1 and CDR2 (germline): LNHDA, SQIVND (reference sequence). CDR3 nucleotide sequence: TGTGCCAGTAGTATAGATAAGGGGGCGGGCAATCAGCCCCAGCATTTT. Translating it yields CASSIDKGAGNQPQHF. The complete variable domain, with remaining parts taken from reference TRBV19 and TRBJ1-5, reads DGGITQSPKYLFRKEGQNVTLSCEQNLNHDAMYWYRQDPGQGLRLIYYSQIVNDFQKGDIAEGYSVSREKKESFPLTVTSAQKNPTAFYLCASSIDKGAGNQPQHFGDGTRLSIL.

This chain links TRBV19 with TRBJ2-1; the D is unclear. Deletions cut 1 base from V and 10 bases from J, with 8 bases between. This CDR3 is built from 12 residues. Germline loops: CDR1 LNHDA, CDR2 SQIVND (reference sequence). The CDR3 is CASSIGSREQFF. The CDR3 bases are TGTGCCAGTAGTATAGGGTCCAGGGAGCAGTTCTTC.